Each of the 23 T cell receptor beta chains below was sequenced from the same sample in a study of low-dose radiotherapy and immunotherapy resistance in tumors. As for time point: after trial treatment. Treatment reported: LDRT plus nivolumab, ipilimumab, low-dose cyclophosphamide and aspirin (RACIN trial). cDNA synthesis used a TRAV/TRBV-specific primer set for both chains. It was with a constant-region primer and a V-primer adapter that TCRs were amplified over around 19 PCR cycles. TCRdb reprocessed the reads with MiXCR, giving one entry per CDR3 protein. Among under 110,000 distinct CDR3 sequences listed, about a fifth were seen once. This specimen was PBMCs, taken after low-dose radiotherapy plus immunotherapy. These TCRs come from a male donor with prostate cancer.

In its sample, this clonotype was seen many times. This sequence joins TRBV6-2 or TRBV6-3 and TRBJ1-1; a possible D gene is TRBD1 (6 bases). V lost 3 bases and J 8 bases, leaving 13 bases between the germline ends. Per the germline V gene, CDR1 is MNHEY and CDR2 is SVGEGT. This CDR3 has 13 amino acids. The CDR3 coding sequence is TGTGCCAGCAGTTATGGCCGGGGGCTGGAAGCTTTCTTT. Protein product: CASSYGRGLEAFF.

This clonotype was seen ten or more times. The chain carries TRBV6-6 and TRBJ2-2, with 8 nucleotides matching TRBD1. CDR1 is MNHNY, CDR2 SVGAGI, per germline (reference sequence). Trimming took 6 bases from V and 3 from J; bases not matched to a gene: 12. The CDR3 extends over 17 amino acids. The CDR3 coding sequence is TGTGCCAGCAGGTCAAGCCAAACAGGGGGAGACACCGGGGAGCTGTTTTTT. Protein product: CASRSSQTGGDTGELFF.

This clonotype was observed at least ten times. The chain has TRBV5-4 and TRBJ2-7; 13 bases map to TRBD2. Germline trimming cut 4 bases from V and 3 bases from J; bases unmatched to any gene: 7. The CDR3 loop spans 16 amino acids. Germline loops: CDR1 SGHNT, CDR2 YYREEE (reference sequence). In nucleotides, the CDR3 is TGTGCCAGCAGCCCGACTAGCGGGGGGCGAGGCTACGAGCAGTACTTC. Translating it yields CASSPTSGGRGYEQYF.

There are many counts of this clonotype. The genes are TRBV4-2 and TRBJ1-4; D remains ambiguous. V lost 0 bases and J 6 bases, leaving 14 bases between the germline ends. The CDR3 totals 16 residues. Germline CDR1 and CDR2: LGHNA and YNFKEQ. The CDR3 is CASSQEMVTDYEKLFF. CDR3 coding DNA: TGTGCCAGCAGCCAAGAAATGGTGACGGATTATGAAAAACTGTTTTTT.

This clonotype has ten or more counts. This chain links TRBV29-1 with TRBJ2-7; 9 nucleotides agree with TRBD1. V lost 2 bases to trimming and J lost 3 bases; unmatched junction nucleotides: 2. Germline V lookup: CDR1 SQVTM, CDR2 ANQGSEA. This CDR3 comprises 13 residues. The CDR3 DNA reads TGCAGCGTTGAAAAGGACAGGGGCTACGAGCAGTACTTC. Its translation: CSVEKDRGYEQYF.

At least ten counts were recorded for this clonotype. J is TRBJ1-2 and V is TRBV29-1; TRBD1 is a possible D gene (6 bases). Trimming stripped 4 bases from V and 6 bases from J, with 12 bases between. This CDR3 spans 12 amino acids. CDR1 SQVTM and CDR2 ANQGSEA come from the germline V gene. CDR3: CSVGRGGDGYTF. The DNA of the CDR3 is TGCAGCGTTGGTCGAGGGGGGGATGGCTACACCTTC.

The rearrangement links TRBV28 to TRBJ2-2, with D perhaps matching TRBD1 or TRBD2 (5 bases each). The CDR3 is 15 amino acids. The V and J ends lost 4 bases and 9 bases respectively, with 18 bases between them. In germline, CDR1 is MDHEN, CDR2 SYDVKM. CDR3: CASSSPGLMSRELFF. The DNA for the CDR3 is TGTGCCAGCAGTTCGCCGGGGCTAATGTCCCGGGAGCTGTTTTTT.

This clonotype was seen many times. The rearrangement links TRBV25-1 to TRBJ1-4; 7 nucleotides align to TRBD1. This CDR3 contains 15 residues. CDR1 is MGHDK and CDR2 is SYGVNS in the germline V gene. J lost 4 bases, V lost 1 base, and 3 bases had no gene match. The CDR3 sequence: CASSESHRGNEKLFF. As DNA, the CDR3 is TGTGCCAGCAGTGAATCACACAGGGGTAATGAAAAACTGTTTTTT.

This clonotype was counted ten times or more. The CDR3 DNA reads as TGTGCCAGCAGCCGACTCGGACAAGAATATACCTATGGCTACACCTTC. Residues: CASSRLGQEYTYGYTF. The rearrangement uses TRBV3-1 and TRBJ1-2; the D gene is possibly TRBD1 (5 bases). In germline, CDR1 is LGHDT, CDR2 YNNKEL (reference sequence). This CDR3 is built from 16 residues. Trimming cost V 4 bases and J 4 bases, with 19 bases left between them.

The chain joins TRBV28 to TRBJ2-3; TRBD2 matches at 12 bases. V shed 5 bases and J 5 bases; nucleotides not matched to a gene: 8. The CDR3 is 16 amino acids. Germline CDR1 MDHEN, CDR2 SYDVKM. CDR3 in DNA: TGTGCCAGCAGTACCCTACTAGCGGGGGGTTTAGATACGCAGTATTTT. It yields the protein CASSTLLAGGLDTQYF.

This clonotype appeared a few times. J is TRBJ2-1 and V is TRBV28, with D perhaps given as TRBD1 or TRBD2 (6 bases each). The CDR3 extends over 16 amino acids. V shed 7 bases and J shed 6 bases, with 22 bases lying between them. Germline lookup yields CDR1 MDHEN and CDR2 SYDVKM. CDR3 nucleotides: TGTGCCAGCATCACCGGGGGTGGCAGGGGATCCAATGAGCAGTTCTTC. This encodes CASITGGGRGSNEQFF.

This clonotype occurred many times. This rearrangement joins TRBV20-1 to TRBJ1-2; 9 bases are shared with TRBD1. J gave up 5 bases and V 3 bases, and 4 bases lay outside the gene matches. Germline V gene lookup returns CDR1 DFQATT and CDR2 SNEGSKA (reference sequence). The CDR3 sequence is 13 residues long. The CDR3 region is CSASRTGDYGYTF. The CDR3 nucleotides read TGCAGTGCTAGCCGGACAGGGGATTATGGCTACACCTTC.

The chain carries TRBV25-1 and TRBJ1-3; 7 positions agree with TRBD1. Germline V gene sequence: CDR1 MGHDK, CDR2 SYGVNS. With V trimmed by 2 bases and J by 4 bases, 5 bases remained unmatched. The CDR3 length is 15 residues. The CDR3 region has the DNA TGTGCCAGCAGTGAACCACAGGGGACCGGAAACACCATATATTTT. Its protein product is CASSEPQGTGNTIYF. Supplemented by reference TRBV25-1 and TRBJ1-3, the full variable domain reads EADIYQTPRYLVIGTGKKITLECSQTMGHDKMYWYQQDPGMELHLIHYSYGVNSTEKGDLSSESTVSRIRTEHFPLTLESARPSHTSQYLCASSEPQGTGNTIYFGEGSWLTVV.

In its sample, this clonotype was seen many times. The V gene is TRBV27, the J gene TRBJ1-1, with 7 bases lining up with TRBD1. The germline CDR1 and CDR2 sequences are MNHEY and SMNVEV (reference sequence). V was clipped by 2 bases and J by 3 bases; unmatched bases: 3. The CDR3 spans 14 residues. CDR3 in DNA: TGTGCCAGCAGTTTAGAGGGGGCCGACACTGAAGCTTTCTTT. This encodes CASSLEGADTEAFF.

This clonotype was seen ten or more times. The V and J genes are TRBV9 and TRBJ2-7, with a weak D call TRBD1 (6 bases). Germline V gives CDR1 SGDLS, CDR2 YYNGEE. The V gene lost 3 bases and the J gene lost 4 bases, with 17 bases spanning the gap. There are 15 residues in the CDR3. The CDR3: CASSAQGQGLYEQYF. The CDR3 coding sequence is TGTGCCAGCAGCGCTCAGGGGCAGGGGTTGTACGAGCAGTACTTC.

This clonotype was counted ten times or more. V and J are TRBV24-1 and TRBJ2-3; possibly TRBD2 for D (5 bases). V lost 4 bases to trimming and J lost 0 bases, with 13 bases between them. Germline CDR1 is KGHDR and CDR2 is SFDVKD. This CDR3 is 16 amino acids long. In nucleotides, the CDR3 is TGTGCCACCAGTGACGGAGGACTGCCGAGCACAGATACGCAGTATTTT. It encodes CATSDGGLPSTDTQYF.

This clonotype was detected many times. The rearrangement links TRBV6-2 or TRBV6-3 to TRBJ2-3; possibly TRBD2 for D (5 bases). Germline V CDR1 and CDR2: MNHEY, SVGEGT. The CDR3 has 12 amino acids. The CDR3, as DNA: TGTAAATCCGGGCGGGGCACAGATACGCAGTATTTT. Protein sequence: CKSGRGTDTQYF.

This clonotype was seen many times. The rearrangement links TRBV7-9 to TRBJ2-3; TRBD2 matches 9 bases. The CDR3 sequence is 16 residues long. With V trimmed by 6 bases and J by 4 bases, 11 bases remained unmatched. CDR1 is SEHNR and CDR2 is FQNEAQ in the germline V gene (reference sequence). Written as DNA, the CDR3 is TGTGCCAGCAGTCAAATGACTAGCGGAGTTGCAGATACGCAGTATTTT. Translating it yields CASSQMTSGVADTQYF.

This clonotype was counted ten times or more. The chain has TRBV5-1 and TRBJ1-6; a weak D match, TRBD1 (5 bases). The CDR3 is 14 residues long. With 2 bases removed from V and 7 bases from J, the gap between germline ends came to 10 bases. The germline CDR1 and CDR2 sequences are SGHRS and YFSETQ. DNA for the CDR3: TGCGCCAGCAGCTTCGGGACTGAAAATTCACCCCTCCACTTT. This gives the protein CASSFGTENSPLHF.

This clonotype showed up just a few times. A read error may produce the germline difference seen at one junction end. The V gene is TRBV20-1, the J gene TRBJ2-7; maybe TRBD2 (6 bases). The CDR3 is made up of 13 amino acids. Germline CDR1 and CDR2: DFQATT and SNEGSKA (reference sequence). The CDR3 DNA sequence: TGCAGTGCTAGAGGTGGGCAGGACTACGAGCATTACTTC. Protein: CSARGGQDYEHYF.

The J gene is TRBJ1-1, the V gene TRBV29-1; D possibly corresponds to TRBD1 (5 bases). The CDR3 extends over 13 amino acids. The germline V gene encodes CDR1 SQVTM and CDR2 ANQGSEA. V was clipped by 7 bases and J by 2 bases, with 14 bases between them. The DNA of the CDR3 is TGCAGCGCCCTTTCAGGGCCCAACACTGAAGCTTTCTTT. This sequence encodes CSALSGPNTEAFF.

Worth noting for this clonotype: A single base is all that separates this from a far larger clone, so a read error is likely. This chain uses TRBV6-4 with TRBJ2-1; D is unclear. V was trimmed by 10 bases and J by 0 bases, leaving 10 bases between them. The CDR3 is made up of 13 amino acids. Germline V gives CDR1 MRHNA, CDR2 SNTAGT. The CDR3 here is CAISVSSYNEQFF. The CDR3 region has the DNA TGTGCCATAAGCGTGAGCTCCTACAATGAGCAGTTCTTC.

This clonotype was detected ten times or more. The J gene is TRBJ2-5, the V gene TRBV5-1, with 11 bases lining up with TRBD2. The CDR3 has 15 residues. From germline, CDR1 is SGHRS and CDR2 YFSETQ. Losses at the gene ends were 5 bases for V and 3 bases for J; bases not matched to a gene: 6. The CDR3 protein is CASRLAGDVKETQYF. CDR3 nucleotides: TGCGCCAGCAGACTAGCGGGGGACGTAAAAGAGACCCAGTACTTC.